The 4 T cell receptor beta chains listed next were all sequenced from one sample in a study of blood T cells in healthy people across ages. Alongside a J-beta primer mix, a sample-barcoded 5' primer served in a second PCR lasting roughly 7 to 11 cycles. From the 5' RACE reads, TCRdb called clonotypes with MiXCR, one entry per CDR3 protein. This sample carries over a million distinct CDR3 sequences, 35% to 50% of them seen once, and the ten largest clones take 15% to 20%. Sequenced input: blood. The receptor set was obtained from a woman aged 60-75 years in good health.

A few counts support this clonotype. The chain couples TRBV6-6 to TRBJ1-2, with D maybe TRBD1 (6 bases). Trimming cost V 0 bases and J 13 bases, with 12 bases left between them. Germline assignment: CDR1 MNHNY and CDR2 SVGAGI (reference sequence). The CDR3 is made up of 12 amino acids. The CDR3 DNA reads TGTGCCAGCAGTTACTCGGACAGATCAGTCACCTTC. Amino acids: CASSYSDRSVTF.

This chain uses TRBV5-6 with TRBJ2-1; 10 bases match TRBD2. Near its end, the DNA agrees better with TRBJ2-7, so the J call may be wrong. CDR1 and CDR2 (germline): SGHDT, YYEEEE. CDR3 size: 19 residues. CDR3 in DNA: TGTGCCAGCAGCTCGACCGCTAGCGGGAGTTTTCAGGCCTACAATGAGCAGTACTTC. Translating it yields CASSSTASGSFQAYNEQYF.

This chain joins TRBV20-1 and TRBJ1-6; 7 bases map to TRBD1. J lost 0 bases, V lost 1 base, and 9 bases had no gene match. The CDR3 extends over 18 amino acids. Germline V CDR1 and CDR2: DFQATT, SNEGSKA (reference sequence). CDR3 loop: CSARAGGTASSYNSPLHF. CDR3 DNA: TGCAGTGCTAGAGCAGGGGGGACGGCGAGCTCCTATAATTCACCCCTCCACTTT.

The chain combines TRBV20-1 with TRBJ2-5; weak D call: TRBD2 (6 bases). This CDR3 is 13 amino acids long. Trimming took 3 bases from V and 7 from J, leaving 15 bases between them. The V gene's germline CDR1 is DFQATT and CDR2 SNEGSKA (reference sequence). In DNA, the CDR3 is TGCAGTGCTAGTGCCACAAGGGGAGGGACCCAGTACTTC. As protein: CSASATRGGTQYF.